The clone carrying this T cell receptor beta chain was observed at least ten times. In TCRdb, the 5' RACE reads were re-called with MiXCR into one record per CDR3 protein. The data hold some 260,000 distinct CDR3 sequences, with around 4.9% observed a single time. The data belong to a study of T cells after yellow fever vaccination. The CDR3 runs 17 residues. Per germline, CDR1 SNHLY and CDR2 FYNNEI. V trimming: 8 bases; J trimming: 5 bases; junction bases outside the gene matches: 17. The chain joins TRBV2 to TRBJ2-3, with 9 bases that match TRBD2. The receptor comes from a man aged 18 to 35 who received the YFV17D yellow fever vaccine. The sequences come from CD4+ T cells sorted from PBMCs, collected on the day of the yellow fever booster vaccination. The CDR3 protein is CASVGEWASGAGDTQYF. CDR3 bases: TGTGCCAGCGTCGGAGAGTGGGCTAGCGGGGCCGGAGATACGCAGTATTTT.